This paragraph covers one T cell receptor beta chain sequence. The antigen is undetermined. The data belong to a study of response to subunit inactivated influenza vaccine. Per germline, CDR1 SGHRS and CDR2 YFSETQ. This CDR3 is 15 amino acids long. V lost 4 bases and J lost 3, with 16 bases in between. Findings and limits, study-wide: Authors proposed each seasonal influenza vaccination draws in few new T cells.

TCRdb fed the RT-PCR reads into MiXCR, producing one record per CDR3 protein. The table shows over 750,000 distinct CDR3 sequences, with approximately 21% occurring only once. The clonotype was recovered from a man over 45 who received an inactivated influenza vaccine. The rearrangement joins TRBV5-1 to TRBJ1-1; the D is unclear. This specimen was PBMCs from blood, taken around 5 days after vaccination. CDR3 sequence: CASSPVAGSHTEAFF. The DNA for the CDR3 is TGCGCCAGCAGCCCGGTGGCGGGGTCCCACACTGAAGCTTTCTTT.